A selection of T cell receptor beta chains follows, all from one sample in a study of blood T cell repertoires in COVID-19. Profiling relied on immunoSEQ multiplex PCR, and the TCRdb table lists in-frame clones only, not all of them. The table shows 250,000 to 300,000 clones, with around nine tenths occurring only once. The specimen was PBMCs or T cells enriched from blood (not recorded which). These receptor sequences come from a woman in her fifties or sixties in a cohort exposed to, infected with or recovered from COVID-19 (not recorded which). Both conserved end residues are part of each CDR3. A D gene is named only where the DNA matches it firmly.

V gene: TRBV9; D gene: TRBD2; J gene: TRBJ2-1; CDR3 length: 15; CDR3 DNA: TGTGCCAGCAGCGTACGACTAGCGGGTTACAATGAGCAGTTCTTC; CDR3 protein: CASSVRLAGYNEQFF
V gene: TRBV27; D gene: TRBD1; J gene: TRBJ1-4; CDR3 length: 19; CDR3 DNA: TGTGCCAGCAGTTTACGGGGGACAGGGGGCATATTTACTAATGAAAAACTGTTTTTT; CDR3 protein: CASSLRGTGGIFTNEKLFF
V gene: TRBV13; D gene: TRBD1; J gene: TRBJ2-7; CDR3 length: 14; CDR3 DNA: TGTGCCAGCAGCTTCCGACAGGGAGTCTACGAGCAGTACTTC; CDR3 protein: CASSFRQGVYEQYF
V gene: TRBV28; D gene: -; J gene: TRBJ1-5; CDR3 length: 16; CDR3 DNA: TGTGCCAGCAGGAAATGGACAGTGGAAAGCAATCAGCCCCAGCATTTT; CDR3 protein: CASRKWTVESNQPQHF
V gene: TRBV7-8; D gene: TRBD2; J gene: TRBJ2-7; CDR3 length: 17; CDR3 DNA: TGTGCCAGCAGCTTAGCACTACCACTAGCGGGAGCCTACGAGCAGTACTTC; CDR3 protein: CASSLALPLAGAYEQYF
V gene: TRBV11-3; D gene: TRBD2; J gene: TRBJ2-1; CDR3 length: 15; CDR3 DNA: TGTGCCAGCAGCTTTACGGGAGGGCAACTCAGTGAGCAGTTCTTC; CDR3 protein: CASSFTGGQLSEQFF
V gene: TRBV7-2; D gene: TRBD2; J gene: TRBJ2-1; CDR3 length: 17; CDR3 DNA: TGTGCCAGCAGCTTAGTGGGGACTAGCGGGAGGTACAATGAGCAGTTCTTC; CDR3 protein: CASSLVGTSGRYNEQFF
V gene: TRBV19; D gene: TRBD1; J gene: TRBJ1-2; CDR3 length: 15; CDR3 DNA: TGTGCCACACACCGACCTGGACAGGGGAACTATGGCTACACCTTC; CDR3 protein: CATHRPGQGNYGYTF
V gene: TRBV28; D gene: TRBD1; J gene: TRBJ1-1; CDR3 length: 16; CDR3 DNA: TGTGCCAGCAGTTTATGGGGACAGGGGGCCCGTGGTGAAGCTTTCTTT; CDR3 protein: CASSLWGQGARGEAFF
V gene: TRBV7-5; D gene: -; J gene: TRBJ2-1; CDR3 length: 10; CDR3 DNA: TGTGCCCTAAGCGTTCGGGGGCAGTTCTTC; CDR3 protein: CALSVRGQFF